Presented here are 23 T cell receptor beta chains from one specimen sequenced in a study of shared clonotypes between healthy human individuals. Data came from immunoSEQ multiplex PCR; TCRdb stores just in-frame clones and leaves some out. The table includes millions of clones, approximately 95% detected once. The material sequenced was naive CD4+ T cells from PBMCs. Subset described: CD45RA+ positively selected. The receptor source for this set is a man aged 18 to 30 in good health. Some clones in this sample may be carry-over from other donors' samples.

The V gene is TRBV28, the J gene TRBJ2-7; possibly TRBD1 or TRBD2 for D (6 bases each). Trimming left V 7 bases short and J 1 base short, with 17 bases between. CDR3 length: 15 amino acids. Germline V CDR1 and CDR2: MDHEN, SYDVKM. The CDR3 DNA follows: TGTGCCAGCACTGGTAGGGGGGCTTGGTCCTACGAGCAGTACTTC. This translates into CASTGRGAWSYEQYF.

The chain uses TRBV18 and TRBJ1-1; D remains unclear. The CDR3 sequence is 16 residues long. Germline CDR1 is KGHSH and CDR2 is LQKENI. The ends were cut back, 3 bases at V and 0 bases at J, with 14 bases in the middle. The CDR3 loop reads CASSPNSGGVNTEAFF. CDR3 coding DNA: TGTGCCAGCTCACCTAATTCCGGTGGCGTGAACACTGAAGCTTTCTTT.

V and J are TRBV6-5 and TRBJ1-1; D gene unclear. Germline assignment: CDR1 MNHEY and CDR2 SVGAGI. This CDR3 spans 15 amino acids. The V and J ends lost 0 bases and 11 bases respectively, with 19 bases between them. CDR3: CASSYSALDTVAAFF. The CDR3, as DNA: TGTGCCAGCAGTTACTCAGCTCTAGACACGGTGGCGGCTTTCTTT.

The chain carries TRBV28 and TRBJ2-7, with D possibly matching TRBD2 (5 bases). V gave up 7 bases and J gave up 3 bases, with 16 bases separating them. Germline assignment: CDR1 MDHEN and CDR2 SYDVKM. This CDR3 region has 14 residues. The CDR3 spells CASTFTGSYYEQYF. DNA for the CDR3: TGTGCCAGCACATTCACGGGGTCCTACTACGAGCAGTACTTC. Full variable domain (outside the CDR3, taken from reference TRBV28 and TRBJ2-7): DVKVTQSSRYLVKRTGEKVFLECVQDMDHENMFWYRQDPGLGLRLIYFSYDVKMKEKGDIPEGYSVSREKKERFSLILESASTNQTSMYLCASTFTGSYYEQYFGPGTRLTVT.

V gene TRBV6-6 combines with J gene TRBJ1-2; D not certain. Trimming pared 2 bases from V and 0 bases from J, leaving 7 bases between. This CDR3 is built from 14 residues. CDR1 is MNHNY and CDR2 is SVGAGI in the germline V gene (reference sequence). Here the CDR3 reads CASSYRAANYGYTF. CDR3 nucleotides: TGTGCCAGCAGTTACAGGGCTGCTAACTATGGCTACACCTTC.

V usage is TRBV7-8 and J usage is TRBJ2-3, with D possibly being TRBD1 or TRBD2 (5 bases each). Germline assignment: CDR1 SGHVS and CDR2 FQNEAQ. V lost 5 bases and J 2 bases, leaving 17 bases between the germline ends. The CDR3 runs to 16 residues. The CDR3 nucleotides read TGTGCCAGCAGCCGCCTGGACACTAGATTCACAGATACGCAGTATTTT. Translation gives CASSRLDTRFTDTQYF. The full variable domain, with the rest looked up from reference TRBV7-8 and TRBJ2-3, is GAGVSQSPRYKVAKRGQDVALRCDPISGHVSLFWYQQALGQGPEFLTYFQNEAQLDKSGLPSDRFFAERPEGSVSTLKIQRTQQEDSAVYLCASSRLDTRFTDTQYFGPGTRLTVL.

The rearrangement uses TRBV6-1 and TRBJ1-2; possible D gene TRBD1, 6 bases. Looked up from germline, CDR1 is MNHNS and CDR2 is SASEGT. The length of the CDR3 is 15 residues. V lost 2 bases and J 4 bases, leaving 14 bases between the germline ends. The CDR3 here is CASSEWAGASYGYTF. DNA for the CDR3: TGTGCCAGCAGTGAATGGGCAGGGGCGTCCTATGGCTACACCTTC.

This rearrangement joins TRBV5-4 to TRBJ2-7; D assignment may be TRBD1 or TRBD2 (5 bases each). CDR3 length: 14 amino acids. CDR1 is SGHNT, CDR2 YYREEE, per germline (reference sequence). Trimming stripped 5 bases from V and 6 bases from J, with 18 bases between. In DNA form, the CDR3 reads TGTGCCAGCAGTGGACTCTCGGGGCGTGGCGAGCAGTACTTC. This sequence encodes CASSGLSGRGEQYF.

The chain is built from TRBV11-2 and TRBJ2-7; a possible D gene is TRBD1 (6 bases). Germline CDR1 is SGHAT and CDR2 is FQNNGV. The CDR3 has 16 residues. V gave up 1 base and J gave up 2 bases, with 15 bases separating them. The CDR3, as DNA: TGTGCCAGCAGCTTAGGTGGCGCAGGGGTGCCCTACGAGCAGTACTTC. It translates to CASSLGGAGVPYEQYF.

V gene TRBV28 combines with J gene TRBJ1-1; D call uncertain. Germline V gives CDR1 MDHEN, CDR2 SYDVKM. V was shortened by 1 base and J by 1 base, with 7 bases between the two germline ends. This CDR3 has 14 amino acids. CDR3 nucleotide sequence: TGTGCCAGCAGTTTATACCGGCAGAACACTGAAGCTTTCTTT. Translating it yields CASSLYRQNTEAFF.

For this clone: Distinct nucleotide sequences in the sample also encode this CDR3. The J gene is TRBJ2-2, the V gene TRBV9; 11 bases align to TRBD2. This CDR3 comprises 16 residues. In germline, CDR1 is SGDLS, CDR2 YYNGEE. Unmatched junction bases numbered 3, after V lost 2 bases and J lost 3 bases. CDR3 nucleotides: TGTGCCAGCAGCGTGGGGACTAGCGGACACACCGGGGAGCTGTTTTTT. This translates into CASSVGTSGHTGELFF. Full variable domain (missing parts from reference TRBV9 and TRBJ2-2): DSGVTQTPKHLITATGQRVTLRCSPRSGDLSVYWYQQSLDQGLQFLIQYYNGEERAKGNILERFSAQQFPDLHSELNLSSLELGDSALYFCASSVGTSGHTGELFFGEGSRLTVL.

V and J are TRBV7-3 and TRBJ1-2, with 9 bases that match TRBD1. The CDR3 length is 18 residues. Trimming cost V 4 bases and J 7 bases; bases outside gene matches: 19. The germline gives CDR1 SGHTA, CDR2 FQGTGA. CDR3 residues: CASSSTPRPGQGTGGYTF. CDR3 sequence (DNA): TGTGCCAGCAGCTCCACCCCGAGGCCGGGACAGGGAACAGGTGGCTACACCTTC. Looking up the rest from reference TRBV7-3 and TRBJ1-2 gives the full variable domain: GAGVSQTPSNKVTEKGKYVELRCDPISGHTALYWYRQSLGQGPEFLIYFQGTGAADDSGLPNDRFFAVRPEGSVSTLKIQRTERGDSAVYLCASSSTPRPGQGTGGYTFGSGTRLTVV.

This sequence joins TRBV7-2 and TRBJ2-7; 12 positions match TRBD1. The CDR3 sequence is 15 residues long. The germline gives CDR1 SGHTA, CDR2 FQGNSA. Unmatched junction bases numbered 3, after V lost 1 base and J lost 5 bases. CDR3 DNA: TGTGCCAGCAGCTTAGTCGGGACAGGGGGCAACGAGCAGTACTTC. This gives the protein CASSLVGTGGNEQYF.

The chain carries TRBV2 and TRBJ2-5; D perhaps matches TRBD2 (5 bases). This CDR3 has 15 amino acids. Trimming stripped 5 bases from V and 0 bases from J, with 13 bases between. The germline gives CDR1 SNHLY, CDR2 FYNNEI. CDR3 protein: CASSLARTYQETQYF. CDR3 sequence (DNA): TGTGCCAGCAGTCTAGCCCGGACGTACCAAGAGACCCAGTACTTC. Looking up the rest from reference TRBV2 and TRBJ2-5 gives the full variable domain: EPEVTQTPSHQVTQMGQEVILRCVPISNHLYFYWYRQILGQKVEFLVSFYNNEISEKSEIFDDQFSVERPDGSNFTLKIRSTKLEDSAMYFCASSLARTYQETQYFGPGTRLLVL.

This clone has a handful of counts. The sample has other DNA sequences that encode this CDR3 too. This sequence joins TRBV18 and TRBJ1-4; 8 bases match TRBD1. This CDR3 is built from 14 residues. In germline, CDR1 is KGHSH, CDR2 LQKENI. Unmatched junction bases numbered 2, after V lost 6 bases and J lost 2 bases. The CDR3 nucleotides are TGTGCCAGCTCGCGACAGGGGACTAATGAAAAACTGTTTTTT. This translates into CASSRQGTNEKLFF.

This chain connects TRBV5-1 to TRBJ1-3; the D is unclear. This CDR3 comprises 14 residues. Germline CDR1 SGHRS, CDR2 YFSETQ. V lost 2 bases and J 3 bases, leaving 9 bases between the germline ends. The CDR3: CASSLAQLGNTIYF. DNA of the CDR3: TGCGCCAGCAGCTTAGCACAGCTTGGAAACACCATATATTTT.

The V and J genes are TRBV2 and TRBJ2-1, with 7 bases identical to TRBD1. The J segment lost 7 bases and the V segment lost 3 bases, leaving 6 bases of the junction unmatched. CDR1 and CDR2 (germline): SNHLY, FYNNEI. The CDR3 is 14 residues long. The chain's CDR3 is CASSDGARGNEQFF. The DNA of the CDR3 is TGTGCCAGCAGTGATGGTGCCAGGGGGAATGAGCAGTTCTTC.

The chain links TRBV5-1 to TRBJ2-5, with a tentative D call TRBD1 (5 bases). The CDR3 has 14 residues. Germline V gene lookup returns CDR1 SGHRS and CDR2 YFSETQ. Trimming shortened V by 6 bases and J by 4 bases, and 16 bases separated the two germline ends. The DNA of the CDR3 is TGCGCCAGCACCCCCTTGGGGCCTGGAGAGACCCAGTACTTC. Encoded protein: CASTPLGPGETQYF.

The gene calls are TRBV7-8 and TRBJ2-7; 13 bases are a match to TRBD2. This CDR3 has 18 amino acids. The junction had 15 bases not matched to a gene; V was cut back by 4 bases and J by 6 bases. CDR1 is SGHVS and CDR2 is FQNEAQ in the germline V gene. CDR3 nucleotide sequence: TGTGCCAGCAGCTCGGCGGGACTAGCGGGACTACTTCTCTCCGAGCAGTACTTC. Protein: CASSSAGLAGLLLSEQYF.

J is TRBJ2-1 and V is TRBV6-1; D not resolved. Germline lookup yields CDR1 MNHNS and CDR2 SASEGT. The V gene lost 5 bases and the J gene lost 7 bases, with 15 bases spanning the gap. This CDR3 has 14 amino acids. CDR3 loop: CASSPVLFFNEQFF. The CDR3 DNA sequence: TGTGCCAGCAGTCCGGTCCTCTTCTTTAATGAGCAGTTCTTC.

V and J are TRBV29-1 and TRBJ1-1; D not resolved. Trimming left V 2 bases short and J 3 bases short, with 13 bases between. In germline, CDR1 is SQVTM, CDR2 ANQGSEA. The CDR3 spans 14 residues. CDR3 in DNA: TGCAGCGTTGAACAATTATTGGCGGACACTGAAGCTTTCTTT. It translates to CSVEQLLADTEAFF.

The chain links TRBV5-1 to TRBJ2-6, with 8 nucleotides matching TRBD1. V gave up 0 bases and J gave up 3 bases; unmatched junction bases: 14. The germline V gene encodes CDR1 SGHRS and CDR2 YFSETQ. The length of the CDR3 is 20 residues. The CDR3 DNA is TGCGCCAGCAGCTTGGCCGTGGGTCAGGGGGCAGGAGTTGGGGCCAACGTCCTGACTTTC. It encodes CASSLAVGQGAGVGANVLTF.

The chain uses TRBV27 and TRBJ1-1; no definite D call. This CDR3 has 14 residues. V lost 6 bases and J 0 bases, leaving 11 bases between the germline ends. Germline CDR1 and CDR2: MNHEY and SMNVEV (reference sequence). Written as DNA, the CDR3 is TGTGCCAGCAGGTCAGTCCAAGTGAACACTGAAGCTTTCTTT. Translation gives CASRSVQVNTEAFF.